Here is one T cell receptor beta chain with its context. The antigen is undetermined. The data derive from a study of Ad26.COV2.S vaccination and SARS-CoV-2 variants. As for the study in general: Into the muscle, Ad26.COV2.S was dosed once or twice, 56 days apart.

V lost 3 bases to trimming and J lost 4 bases, with 3 bases between them. The CDR3 has 11 amino acids. Germline loops: CDR1 GTSNPN, CDR2 SVGIG (reference sequence). Sequencing used immunoSEQ multiplex PCR; TCRdb keeps in-frame clones, though not all of them. The table has some 480,000 clones, approximately 88% seen once; the top ten hold roughly 13%. Treatment meaning: 19 received Ad26.COV2.S at low or high dose, single or two shots; a few received placebo; per-sample allocation not given. Day 63 after the first vaccine or placebo injection was the time point for sampling. Study-level results: Similar non-spike TCR breadth was seen in vaccine and placebo recipients.

The input for sequencing was peripheral blood, taken in a trial of Ad26.COV2.S vaccine versus placebo. This chain connects TRBV30 to TRBJ1-4; D uncertain. This clonotype was obtained from a person aged 18 to 59 who received the Ad26.COV2.S COVID-19 vaccine or a placebo. This chain's CDR3 is CAWRLNEKLFF. The CDR3 bases are TGTGCCTGGAGGCTTAATGAAAAACTGTTTTTT.